The source of this T cell receptor (beta chain) is a study of T cells in Graves' hyperthyroidism and ophthalmopathy. Using RNA transcripts as the source, TCR beta CDR3 regions were amplified. Carried out on the TCR CDR3, a first-round RT-PCR used the HTBI primer set. One entry per CDR3 protein, called by TCRdb with MiXCR from the multiplex PCR reads. The data show 600,000 or so distinct CDR3 sequences, with 35% to 55% seen just once and nearly 8.5% held by the top ten. Trimming left V 6 bases short and J 2 bases short, with 13 bases between. Germline CDR1 SNHLY, CDR2 FYNNEI. The CDR3 contains 14 residues.

This sequence joins TRBV2 and TRBJ1-2; maybe TRBD1 (6 bases). The clonotype comes from a woman aged 18 to 35 with Graves' hyperthyroidism. Sequenced: peripheral blood or thyroid tissue (not recorded which). The chain's CDR3 is CASRADSTNYGYTF. In nucleotides, the CDR3 is TGTGCCAGCAGAGCGGACAGTACCAACTATGGCTACACCTTC.